These 32 T cell receptor beta chains were sequenced from one sample in a study of T-cell memory formation after mild COVID-19. TCRdb independently ran MiXCR on the 5' RACE reads; one entry per CDR3 protein. The sample holds around 130,000 distinct CDR3 sequences, about 6.5% seen once. Sequenced sample: PBMCs or a T cell subset sorted from them (not recorded which). The receptor set was obtained from an adult woman who had mild COVID-19 (a few samples of this study predate the infection). Cell type and time point are not known.

The chain combines TRBV12-3 or TRBV12-4 with TRBJ1-6; D is perhaps TRBD1 (6 bases). The CDR3 length is 16 residues. Trimming removed 2 bases at V and 3 bases at J, with 11 bases between. The CDR3 here is CASSLTGSFYNSPLHF. Written as DNA, the CDR3 is TGTGCCAGCAGTTTAACAGGGTCGTTCTATAATTCACCCCTCCACTTT.

V and J are TRBV14 and TRBJ2-2; no definite D call. Looked up from germline, CDR1 is SGHDN and CDR2 is FVKESK. V gave up 3 bases and J gave up 6 bases, with 8 bases separating them. This CDR3 has 13 amino acids. The CDR3 sequence: CASSQVLAGELFF. The CDR3 DNA follows: TGTGCCAGCAGCCAGGTCTTAGCCGGGGAGCTGTTTTTT. Looking up the rest from reference TRBV14 and TRBJ2-2 gives the full variable domain: EAGVTQFPSHSVIEKGQTVTLRCDPISGHDNLYWYRRVMGKEIKFLLHFVKESKQDESGMPNNRFLAERTGGTYSTLKVQPAELEDSGVYFCASSQVLAGELFFGEGSRLTVL.

This clonotype was seen at least ten times. The rearrangement uses TRBV15 and TRBJ1-5; weak D call: TRBD1 (5 bases). V dropped 1 base and J dropped 2 bases, with 15 bases sitting between them. This CDR3 is built from 17 residues. Germline-derived CDR1 and CDR2 are LNHNV and YYDKDF (reference sequence). The CDR3 is CATSRGLGDGGNQPQHF. The CDR3 DNA reads TGTGCCACCAGCAGAGGCTTGGGGGATGGAGGCAATCAGCCCCAGCATTTT.

This clonotype turned up a few times. This chain uses TRBV29-1 with TRBJ2-3; D remains unclear. The CDR3 extends over 12 amino acids. Per germline, CDR1 SQVTM and CDR2 ANQGSEA. V lost 5 bases and J lost 6, with 12 bases in between. DNA of the CDR3: TGCAGCGTTTTCCTGGTTAGCGATACGCAGTATTTT. Its protein is CSVFLVSDTQYF.

The chain recombines TRBV18 with TRBJ2-3; D not resolved. The CDR3 has 14 residues. CDR1 and CDR2 (germline): KGHSH, LQKENI. Trimming removed 3 bases from V and 1 base from J, with 8 bases in between. The CDR3 DNA follows: TGTGCCAGCTCACCCCCCCTCGGCACAGATACGCAGTATTTT. Translated, it gives CASSPPLGTDTQYF.

Concerning this clonotype itself: A single base separates this from a much larger clone, so it may be a read error. The chain is built from TRBV5-1 and TRBJ2-1; the D is unclear. CDR1 and CDR2 from the germline V gene are SGHRS and YFSETQ. The CDR3 runs 11 residues. Here the CDR3 DNA reads TGCGCCAGCAGCTTGGACAATGATCAGTTCTTC. Protein product: CASSLDNDQFF.

This clonotype came up many times. The rearrangement joins TRBV7-3 to TRBJ2-3; D is perhaps TRBD2 (5 bases). The CDR3 contains 13 residues. The germline gives CDR1 SGHTA, CDR2 FQGTGA. V lost 5 bases and J 3 bases, leaving 9 bases between the germline ends. The CDR3 is CASSRPGTDTQYF. Written as DNA, the CDR3 is TGTGCCAGCAGCCGCCCGGGGACAGATACGCAGTATTTT.

V usage is TRBV5-1 and J usage is TRBJ1-2; D is ambiguous. Trimming removed 1 base at V and 5 bases at J, with 9 bases between. Per germline, CDR1 SGHRS and CDR2 YFSETQ. This CDR3 has 13 amino acids. The CDR3 is CASSLTPDYGYTF. The DNA for the CDR3 is TGCGCCAGCAGCTTGACCCCGGATTATGGCTACACCTTC. Complete variable domain (other parts from reference TRBV5-1 and TRBJ1-2): KAGVTQTPRYLIKTRGQQVTLSCSPISGHRSVSWYQQTPGQGLQFLFEYFSETQRNKGNFPGRFSGRQFSNSRSEMNVSTLELGDSALYLCASSLTPDYGYTFGSGTRLTVV.

This clonotype has just a few counts. This chain joins TRBV5-1 and TRBJ2-3; D may match TRBD1 or TRBD2 (5 bases each). There are 13 residues in the CDR3. Germline lookup yields CDR1 SGHRS and CDR2 YFSETQ. V shed 2 bases and J shed 6 bases, with 10 bases lying between them. This chain's CDR3 is CASSFLGTDTQYF. The DNA for the CDR3 is TGCGCCAGCAGCTTCCTAGGGACGGATACGCAGTATTTT.

Notes on this clonotype: A read error may explain this, as a much larger clone is one base away. V is TRBV12-3 or TRBV12-4 and J is TRBJ2-5; the D is unclear. The length of the CDR3 is 14 residues. In DNA form, the CDR3 reads TGTGACAGCAGTCCCGCGCCTAGAGAGGAGACCCAGTACTTC. Translated: CDSSPAPREETQYF.

This clonotype has at least ten counts. The V gene is TRBV20-1, the J gene TRBJ1-1; D unclear. The V end was cut by 5 bases, the J end by 1 base, with 5 bases between. Germline CDR1 DFQATT, CDR2 SNEGSKA (reference sequence). This CDR3 is 11 amino acids long. The DNA for the CDR3 is TGCAGTGCTGTAGGGAACACTGAAGCTTTCTTT. Its translation: CSAVGNTEAFF.

Concerning this clonotype: The CDR3 ends on some other residue instead of the conserved phenylalanine or tryptophan, so this is likely a read error. The chain carries TRBV6-6 and TRBJ2-5; D is ambiguous. The germline V and J ends were trimmed by 2 bases and 5 bases, with 3 bases remaining between them. The CDR3 sequence is 11 residues long. The germline gives CDR1 MNHNY, CDR2 SVGAGI (reference sequence). The CDR3 here is CASSYGETQYL. DNA for the CDR3: TGTGCCAGCAGTTACGGGGAGACCCAGTACTTA.

This clonotype was seen many times. V gene TRBV9 combines with J gene TRBJ2-1; TRBD2 aligns across 8 bases. CDR1 and CDR2 (germline): SGDLS, YYNGEE. J was trimmed by 9 bases and V by 3 bases; bases with no gene match: 14. The CDR3 has 16 amino acids. Written as DNA, the CDR3 is TGTGCCAGCAGCGAATACGGCGGGAGGTCGGATGTTGAGCAGTTCTTC. As protein: CASSEYGGRSDVEQFF.

Many counts were recorded for this clonotype. The chain combines TRBV5-1 with TRBJ1-4; D might be TRBD1 (6 bases). The CDR3 extends over 13 amino acids. V gave up 3 bases and J gave up 5 bases, with 8 bases separating them. Germline V gives CDR1 SGHRS, CDR2 YFSETQ. The CDR3 sequence is CASSYGQNEKLFF. CDR3 sequence (DNA): TGCGCCAGCAGCTACGGACAGAATGAAAAACTGTTTTTT.

This clonotype appeared many times. The chain combines TRBV10-3 with TRBJ2-3; 13 bases fit TRBD2. Germline CDR1 ENHRY, CDR2 SYGVKD. The CDR3 has 13 residues. J was trimmed by 4 bases and V by 8 bases; bases with no gene match: 0. For the CDR3, the DNA is TGTGCCATCGGGACTAGCGGGGCAGATACGCAGTATTTT. Translated, it gives CAIGTSGADTQYF.

This clonotype occurred a few times. J is TRBJ2-5 and V is TRBV5-1; TRBD2 matches 8 bases. This CDR3 region has 13 residues. Germline V gene data show CDR1 as SGHRS and CDR2 as YFSETQ. Losses at the gene ends were 6 bases for V and 3 bases for J; bases not matched to a gene: 4. The CDR3 reads CASTGAGEETQYF. CDR3 bases: TGCGCCAGCACCGGAGCGGGAGAAGAGACCCAGTACTTC.

This clonotype was found many times. V is TRBV29-1 and J is TRBJ1-1; no clear D. Germline V gene lookup returns CDR1 SQVTM and CDR2 ANQGSEA. V shed 7 bases and J shed 3 bases, with 9 bases lying between them. The CDR3 length is 11 residues. CDR3 amino acids: CSAQYDTEAFF. CDR3 sequence (DNA): TGCAGCGCTCAGTATGACACTGAAGCTTTCTTT.

This chain joins TRBV3-1 and TRBJ2-5; D possibly corresponds to TRBD2 (6 bases). The CDR3 extends over 16 amino acids. CDR1 and CDR2 from the germline V gene are LGHDT and YNNKEL (reference sequence). The germline V and J ends were trimmed by 1 base and 4 bases, with 16 bases remaining between them. In DNA, the CDR3 is TGTGCCAGCAGCCAAGTGAGGCTAGCGAGAGGAGAGACCCAGTACTTC. Encoded protein: CASSQVRLARGETQYF.

The count of this clonotype is one. The V call is TRBV7-9, the J call TRBJ2-7; 11 bases match TRBD2. This CDR3 comprises 16 residues. Germline V gives CDR1 SEHNR, CDR2 FQNEAQ (reference sequence). V shed 5 bases, J shed 9 bases, and the junction held 15 bases outside the gene matches. The CDR3 reads CASSGQGLAAGTGQYF. CDR3 coding DNA: TGTGCCAGCAGCGGACAGGGACTAGCGGCCGGAACGGGGCAGTACTTC.

The sample holds many counts of this clonotype. This chain connects TRBV7-2 to TRBJ2-1; D might be TRBD1 (7 bases). Trimming pared 2 bases from V and 9 bases from J, leaving 20 bases between. The CDR3 has 16 amino acids. Germline-derived CDR1 and CDR2 are SGHTA and FQGNSA. Written as DNA, the CDR3 is TGTGCCAGCAGCTTACGGTTTCAGGGGGGAGCGGTTGAGCAGTTCTTC. Its translation: CASSLRFQGGAVEQFF.

This clonotype was found many times. The chain couples TRBV5-1 to TRBJ2-2; the match to TRBD1 covers 8 bases. Unmatched junction bases numbered 8, after V lost 7 bases and J lost 0 bases. Germline assignment: CDR1 SGHRS and CDR2 YFSETQ. The CDR3 is made up of 16 amino acids. The CDR3 protein is CASRTSGGANTGELFF. CDR3 coding DNA: TGCGCCAGCCGCACCTCAGGGGGCGCGAACACCGGGGAGCTGTTTTTT.

This clonotype has a count of ten or more. The rearrangement uses TRBV7-9 and TRBJ2-7; the D call may be TRBD1 or TRBD2 (6 bases each). V lost 3 bases, J lost 7 bases, and 19 bases lay in between. There are 15 residues in the CDR3. Germline CDR1 SEHNR, CDR2 FQNEAQ (reference sequence). CDR3 in DNA: TGTGCCAGCAGCTTCAGCGTAACGGGGGCTGGTGAGCAGTACTTC. It translates to CASSFSVTGAGEQYF.

The table lists this clonotype with many counts. The rearrangement links TRBV5-1 to TRBJ1-1; unclear D gene. Germline V gene data show CDR1 as SGHRS and CDR2 as YFSETQ. V dropped 0 bases and J dropped 2 bases, with 5 bases sitting between them. This CDR3 contains 13 residues. CDR3 DNA sequence: TGCGCCAGCAGCTTGGTGGCTAACACTGAAGCTTTCTTT. Its translation is CASSLVANTEAFF.

This clonotype appeared a few times. This rearrangement joins TRBV3-1 to TRBJ2-7, with D tentatively TRBD1 (6 bases). CDR3 length: 16 residues. V was pared by 0 bases and J by 0 bases, with 12 bases between. Germline V gene data show CDR1 as LGHDT and CDR2 as YNNKEL (reference sequence). This CDR3 reads CASSQDQGLSSYEQYF. CDR3 coding DNA: TGTGCCAGCAGCCAAGATCAGGGGCTCAGCTCCTACGAGCAGTACTTC.

This clonotype appeared many times. The chain uses TRBV2 and TRBJ2-1; D assignment may be TRBD1 or TRBD2 (5 bases each). The CDR3 consists of 13 residues. From germline, CDR1 is SNHLY and CDR2 FYNNEI. Trimming cost V 8 bases and J 10 bases, with 18 bases left between them. CDR3 region: CASLSEGPREQFF. CDR3 coding DNA: TGTGCCAGCCTTTCAGAGGGGCCGCGGGAGCAGTTCTTC. The full variable domain, its missing parts supplied by reference TRBV2 and TRBJ2-1, is EPEVTQTPSHQVTQMGQEVILRCVPISNHLYFYWYRQILGQKVEFLVSFYNNEISEKSEIFDDQFSVERPDGSNFTLKIRSTKLEDSAMYFCASLSEGPREQFFGPGTRLTVL.

This clonotype was recorded a few times. V usage is TRBV18 and J usage is TRBJ2-2; TRBD2 matches at 11 bases. Unmatched junction bases numbered 5, after V lost 2 bases and J lost 6 bases. The CDR3 is made up of 16 amino acids. Germline V lookup: CDR1 KGHSH, CDR2 LQKENI. The CDR3 bases are TGTGCCAGCTCACCATCGGGACTAGCGGCCCCCGGGGAGCTGTTTTTT. Its protein is CASSPSGLAAPGELFF.

This sequence joins TRBV7-9 and TRBJ2-1; possibly TRBD1 for D (5 bases). The CDR3 length is 15 residues. Between the trimmed V and J ends, which lost 3 bases and 2 bases, there was a span of 11 bases. Germline CDR1 reads SEHNR; CDR2 reads FQNEAQ (reference sequence). CDR3 nucleotide sequence: TGTGCCAGCAGCTTTCAGGGAAGCGCCTACAATGAGCAGTTCTTC. It encodes CASSFQGSAYNEQFF. The full variable domain, completed using reference TRBV7-9 and TRBJ2-1, is DTGVSQNPRHKITKRGQNVTFRCDPISEHNRLYWYRQTLGQGPEFLTYFQNEAQLEKSRLLSDRFSAERPKGSFSTLEIQRTEQGDSAMYLCASSFQGSAYNEQFFGPGTRLTVL.

This clonotype was seen more than once but under ten times. The rearrangement links TRBV24-1 to TRBJ2-1; 9 nucleotides match TRBD1. CDR1 and CDR2 from the germline V gene are KGHDR and SFDVKD. With 2 bases clipped from V and 8 bases from J, the junction kept 6 bases outside the gene matches. CDR3 length: 15 residues. The DNA of the CDR3 is TGTGCCACCAGTGATTCGGACGGGGACAGGGATGAGCAGTTCTTC. Its protein product is CATSDSDGDRDEQFF.

This chain connects TRBV27 to TRBJ1-6; D is unclear. Germline lookup yields CDR1 MNHEY and CDR2 SMNVEV (reference sequence). The CDR3 extends over 14 amino acids. Trimming shortened V by 2 bases and J by 5 bases, and 7 bases separated the two germline ends. The CDR3 DNA is TGTGCCAGCAGTTTAATCCCTAATAATTCACCCCTCCACTTT. Encoded protein: CASSLIPNNSPLHF.

The V call is TRBV2, the J call TRBJ2-7; maybe TRBD1 (6 bases). The CDR3 covers 14 residues. The V gene lost 6 bases and the J gene lost 2 bases, with 14 bases spanning the gap. Germline loops: CDR1 SNHLY, CDR2 FYNNEI. The CDR3: CASRTDSLTYEQYF. CDR3 nucleotides: TGTGCCAGCAGAACGGACAGCCTCACCTACGAGCAGTACTTC.

This clonotype was detected ten times or more. This chain links TRBV11-2 with TRBJ2-1, with 10 bases that match TRBD2. Looked up from germline, CDR1 is SGHAT and CDR2 is FQNNGV. The CDR3 extends over 17 amino acids. The ends lost 0 bases at V and 2 bases at J; junction bases unmatched: 4. CDR3 nucleotide sequence: TGTGCCAGCAGCTTAGATCATGGGACTAGCGCCTACAATGAGCAGTTCTTC. Amino acids: CASSLDHGTSAYNEQFF.

The rearrangement uses TRBV29-1 and TRBJ2-7; D might be TRBD2 (6 bases). Germline V gene lookup returns CDR1 SQVTM and CDR2 ANQGSEA. V dropped 4 bases and J dropped 4 bases, with 11 bases sitting between them. The CDR3 extends over 12 amino acids. DNA of the CDR3: TGCAGCGTTGGGGGGGTTTTGTACGAGCAGTACTTC. Translation: CSVGGVLYEQYF.